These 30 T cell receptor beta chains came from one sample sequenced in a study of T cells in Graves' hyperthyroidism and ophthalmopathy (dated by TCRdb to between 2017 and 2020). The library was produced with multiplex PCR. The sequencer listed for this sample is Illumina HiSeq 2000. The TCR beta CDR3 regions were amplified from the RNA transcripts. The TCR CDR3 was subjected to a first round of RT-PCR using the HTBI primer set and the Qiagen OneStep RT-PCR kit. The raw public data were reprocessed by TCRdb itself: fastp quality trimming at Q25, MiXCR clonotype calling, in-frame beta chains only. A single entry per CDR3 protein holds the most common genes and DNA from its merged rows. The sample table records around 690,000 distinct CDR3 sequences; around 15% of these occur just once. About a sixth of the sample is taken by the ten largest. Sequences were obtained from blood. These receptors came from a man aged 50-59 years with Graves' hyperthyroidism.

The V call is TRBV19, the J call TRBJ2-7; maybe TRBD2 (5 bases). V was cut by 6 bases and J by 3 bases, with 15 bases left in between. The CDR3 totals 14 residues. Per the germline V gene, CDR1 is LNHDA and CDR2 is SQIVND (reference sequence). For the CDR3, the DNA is TGTGCCAGTAGGCCACGGGGTGCGAGCTACGAGCAGTACTTC. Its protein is CASRPRGASYEQYF.

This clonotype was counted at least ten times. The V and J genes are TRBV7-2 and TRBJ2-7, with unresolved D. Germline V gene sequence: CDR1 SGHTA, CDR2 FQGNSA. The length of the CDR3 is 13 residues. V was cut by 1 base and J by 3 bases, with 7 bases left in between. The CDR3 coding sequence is TGTGCCAGCAGCTTAGGCGACCGCTACGAGCAGTACTTC. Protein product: CASSLGDRYEQYF.

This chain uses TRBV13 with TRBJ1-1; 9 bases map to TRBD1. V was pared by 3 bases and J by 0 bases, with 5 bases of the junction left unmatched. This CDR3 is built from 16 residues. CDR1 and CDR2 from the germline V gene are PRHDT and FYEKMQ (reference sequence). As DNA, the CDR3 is TGTGCCAGCAGCTTGGGGGACAGGGTCATGAACACTGAAGCTTTCTTT. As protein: CASSLGDRVMNTEAFF.

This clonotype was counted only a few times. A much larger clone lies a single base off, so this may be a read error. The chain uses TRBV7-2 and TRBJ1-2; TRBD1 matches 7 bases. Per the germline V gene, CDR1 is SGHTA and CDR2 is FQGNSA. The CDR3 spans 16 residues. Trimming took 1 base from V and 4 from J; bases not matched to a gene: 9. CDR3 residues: CASSLGWAGGGYGYTF. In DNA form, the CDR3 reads TGTGCCAGCAGCTTAGGTTGGGCAGGGGGAGGCTATGGCTACACCTTC. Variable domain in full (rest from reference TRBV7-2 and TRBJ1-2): GAGVSQSPSNKVTEKGKDVELRCDPISGHTALYWYRQSLGQGLEFLIYFQGNSAPDKSGLPSDRFSAERTGGSVSTLTIQRTQQEDSAVYLCASSLGWAGGGYGYTFGSGTRLTVV.

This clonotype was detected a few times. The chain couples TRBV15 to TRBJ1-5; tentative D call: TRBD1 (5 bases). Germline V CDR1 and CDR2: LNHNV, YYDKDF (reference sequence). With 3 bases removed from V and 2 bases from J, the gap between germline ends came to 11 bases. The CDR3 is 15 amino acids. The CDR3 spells CATSRGGGGNQPQHF. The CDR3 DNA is TGTGCCACCAGCAGGGGCGGAGGGGGCAATCAGCCCCAGCATTTT.

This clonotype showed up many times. Written as DNA, the CDR3 is TGTGCCAGCAGTGAAGCCTTTGTAGCGGGACTGGAGACCCAGTACTTC. Residues: CASSEAFVAGLETQYF. The chain joins TRBV2 to TRBJ2-5; TRBD2 matches 8 bases. The germline V gene has CDR1 SNHLY and CDR2 FYNNEI. The CDR3 has 16 residues. Losses at the gene ends were 0 bases for V and 5 bases for J; bases not matched to a gene: 8.

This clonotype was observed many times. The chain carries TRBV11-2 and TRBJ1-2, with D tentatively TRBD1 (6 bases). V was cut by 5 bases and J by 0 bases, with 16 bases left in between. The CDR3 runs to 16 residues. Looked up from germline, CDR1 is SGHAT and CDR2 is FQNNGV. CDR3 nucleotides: TGTGCCAGCAGCCCCGGACAGACACTTACTAACTATGGCTACACCTTC. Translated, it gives CASSPGQTLTNYGYTF.

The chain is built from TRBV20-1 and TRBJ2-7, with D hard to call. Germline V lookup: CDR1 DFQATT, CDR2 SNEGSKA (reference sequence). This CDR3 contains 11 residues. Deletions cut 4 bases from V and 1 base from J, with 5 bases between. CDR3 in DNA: TGCAGTGCTACCGGGTCCTACGAGCAGTACTTC. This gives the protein CSATGSYEQYF.

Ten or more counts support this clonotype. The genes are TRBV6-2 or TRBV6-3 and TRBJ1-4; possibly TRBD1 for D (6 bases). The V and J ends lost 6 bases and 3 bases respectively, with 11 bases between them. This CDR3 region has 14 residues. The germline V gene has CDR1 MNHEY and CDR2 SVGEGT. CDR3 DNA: TGTGCCAGCAGACTGGACAGCCCTAATGAAAAACTGTTTTTT. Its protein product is CASRLDSPNEKLFF.

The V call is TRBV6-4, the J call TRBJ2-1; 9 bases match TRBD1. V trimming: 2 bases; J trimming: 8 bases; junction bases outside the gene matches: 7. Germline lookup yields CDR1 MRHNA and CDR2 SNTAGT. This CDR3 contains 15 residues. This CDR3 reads CASSDVWDREDEQFF. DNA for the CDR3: TGTGCCAGCAGTGACGTCTGGGACAGGGAAGATGAGCAGTTCTTC.

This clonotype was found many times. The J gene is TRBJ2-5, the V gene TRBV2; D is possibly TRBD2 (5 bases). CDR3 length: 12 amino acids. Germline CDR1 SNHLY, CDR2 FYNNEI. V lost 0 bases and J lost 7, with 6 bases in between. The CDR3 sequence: CASSEAAGTQYF. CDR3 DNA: TGTGCCAGCAGTGAAGCGGCGGGGACCCAGTACTTC.

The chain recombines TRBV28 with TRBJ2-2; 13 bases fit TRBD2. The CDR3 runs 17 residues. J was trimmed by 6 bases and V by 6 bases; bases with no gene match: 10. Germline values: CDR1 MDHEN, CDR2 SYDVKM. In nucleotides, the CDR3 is TGTGCCAGCAGCAGCTCAGGACTAGCGGGAGTCTCCGGGGAGCTGTTTTTT. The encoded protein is CASSSSGLAGVSGELFF.

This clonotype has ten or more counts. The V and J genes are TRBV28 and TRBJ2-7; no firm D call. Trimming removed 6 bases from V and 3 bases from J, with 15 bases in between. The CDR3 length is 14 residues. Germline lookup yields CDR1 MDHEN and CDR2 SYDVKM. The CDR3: CASSLSGSYYEQYF. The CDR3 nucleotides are TGTGCCAGCAGCCTCTCCGGGTCCTACTACGAGCAGTACTTC.

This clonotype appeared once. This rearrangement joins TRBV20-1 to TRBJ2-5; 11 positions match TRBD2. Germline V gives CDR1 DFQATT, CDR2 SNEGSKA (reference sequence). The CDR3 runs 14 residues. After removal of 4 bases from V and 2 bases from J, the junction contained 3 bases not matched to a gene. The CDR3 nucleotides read TGCAGTGCTACGGGACTAGCGGTTCAAGAGACCCAGTACTTC. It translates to CSATGLAVQETQYF.

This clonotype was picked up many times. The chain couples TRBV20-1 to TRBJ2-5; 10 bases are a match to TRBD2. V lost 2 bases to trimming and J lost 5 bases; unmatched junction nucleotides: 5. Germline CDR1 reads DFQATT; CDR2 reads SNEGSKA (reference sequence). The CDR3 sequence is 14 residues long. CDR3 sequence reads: CSARKAGGLETQYF. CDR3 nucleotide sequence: TGCAGTGCTAGAAAAGCGGGAGGGTTGGAGACCCAGTACTTC.

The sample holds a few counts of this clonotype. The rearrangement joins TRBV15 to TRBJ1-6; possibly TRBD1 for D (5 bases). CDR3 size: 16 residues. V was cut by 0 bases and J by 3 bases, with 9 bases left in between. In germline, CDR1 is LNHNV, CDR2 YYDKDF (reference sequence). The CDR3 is CATSRDNRLYNSPLHF. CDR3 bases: TGTGCCACCAGCAGAGATAACAGGCTCTATAATTCACCCCTCCACTTT.

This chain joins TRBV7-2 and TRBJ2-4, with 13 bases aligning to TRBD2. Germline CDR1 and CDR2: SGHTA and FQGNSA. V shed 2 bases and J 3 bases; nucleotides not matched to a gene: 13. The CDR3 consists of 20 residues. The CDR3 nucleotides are TGTGCCAGCAGCTTACTACCCACCATCGGACTAGCGGGAGTCAAAAACATTCAGTACTTC. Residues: CASSLLPTIGLAGVKNIQYF.

The CDR3 reads CSAITPDRTDTQYF. DNA for the CDR3: TGCAGTGCTATCACTCCGGATCGCACAGATACGCAGTATTTT. The chain carries TRBV20-1 and TRBJ2-3; D call uncertain. The CDR3 loop spans 14 amino acids. Trimming removed 4 bases from V and 1 base from J, with 12 bases in between. The germline gives CDR1 DFQATT, CDR2 SNEGSKA (reference sequence).

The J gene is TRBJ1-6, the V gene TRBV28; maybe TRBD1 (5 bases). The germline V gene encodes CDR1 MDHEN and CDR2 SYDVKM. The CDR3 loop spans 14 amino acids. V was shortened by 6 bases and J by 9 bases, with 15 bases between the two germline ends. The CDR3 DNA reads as TGTGCCAGCAGGACCCCGCAGGGTCGTTCACCCCTCCACTTT. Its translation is CASRTPQGRSPLHF.

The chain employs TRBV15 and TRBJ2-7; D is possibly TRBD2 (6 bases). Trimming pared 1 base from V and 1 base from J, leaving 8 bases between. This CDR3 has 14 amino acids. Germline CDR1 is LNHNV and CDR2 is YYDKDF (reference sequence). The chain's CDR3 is CATSRGGISYEQYF. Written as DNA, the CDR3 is TGTGCCACCAGCAGAGGCGGGATATCCTACGAGCAGTACTTC.

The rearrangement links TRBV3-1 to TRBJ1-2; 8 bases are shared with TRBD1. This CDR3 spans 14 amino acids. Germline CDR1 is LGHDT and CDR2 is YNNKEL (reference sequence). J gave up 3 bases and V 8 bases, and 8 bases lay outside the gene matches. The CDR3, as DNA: TGTGCCAGCGGAAGACAGGGGCCCTACTATGGCTACACCTTC. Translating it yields CASGRQGPYYGYTF.

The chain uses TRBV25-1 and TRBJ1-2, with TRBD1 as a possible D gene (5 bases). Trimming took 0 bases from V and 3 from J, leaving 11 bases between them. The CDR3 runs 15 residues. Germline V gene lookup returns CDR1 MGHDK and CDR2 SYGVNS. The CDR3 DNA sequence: TGTGCCAGCAGTGAATATCATGGGGGGGACTATGGCTACACCTTC. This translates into CASSEYHGGDYGYTF.

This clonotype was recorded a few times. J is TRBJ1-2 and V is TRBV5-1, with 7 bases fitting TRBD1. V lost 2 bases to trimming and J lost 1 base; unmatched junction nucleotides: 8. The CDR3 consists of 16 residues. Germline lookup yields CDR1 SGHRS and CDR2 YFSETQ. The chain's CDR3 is CASSFSGTASNYGYTF. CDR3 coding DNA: TGCGCCAGCAGCTTTTCCGGGACAGCGAGTAACTATGGCTACACCTTC.

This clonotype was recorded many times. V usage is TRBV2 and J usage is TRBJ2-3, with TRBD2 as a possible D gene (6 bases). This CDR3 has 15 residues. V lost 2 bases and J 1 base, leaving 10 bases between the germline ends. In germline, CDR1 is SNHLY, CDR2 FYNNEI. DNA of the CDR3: TGTGCCAGCAGTGAACAGGGACTTGGCACAGATACGCAGTATTTT. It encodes CASSEQGLGTDTQYF.

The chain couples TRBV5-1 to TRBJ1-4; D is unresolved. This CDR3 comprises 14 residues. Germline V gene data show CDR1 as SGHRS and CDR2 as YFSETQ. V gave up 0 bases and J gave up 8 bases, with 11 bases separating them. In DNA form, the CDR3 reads TGCGCCAGCAGCTTGGTGGGTGCACAGGAAAAACTGTTTTTT. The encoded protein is CASSLVGAQEKLFF.

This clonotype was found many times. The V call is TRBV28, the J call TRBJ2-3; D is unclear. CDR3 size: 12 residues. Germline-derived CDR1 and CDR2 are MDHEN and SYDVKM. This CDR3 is CATLPDTDTQYF. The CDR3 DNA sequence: TGTGCTACGCTTCCAGACACAGATACGCAGTATTTT.

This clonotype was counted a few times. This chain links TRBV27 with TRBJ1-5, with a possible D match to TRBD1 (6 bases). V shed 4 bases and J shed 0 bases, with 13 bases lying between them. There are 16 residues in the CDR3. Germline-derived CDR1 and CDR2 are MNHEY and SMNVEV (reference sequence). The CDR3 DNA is TGTGCCAGCAGTTACGGGACACCTACTAGCAATCAGCCCCAGCATTTT. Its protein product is CASSYGTPTSNQPQHF.

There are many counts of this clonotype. CDR3 region: CASSEQPGPQETQYF. In DNA, the CDR3 is TGTGCCAGCAGCGAGCAGCCGGGACCACAAGAGACCCAGTACTTC. V gene TRBV7-3 combines with J gene TRBJ2-5; either TRBD1 or TRBD2 may supply D (5 bases each). The CDR3 has 15 amino acids. V gave up 5 bases and J gave up 2 bases, with 15 bases separating them. Germline loops: CDR1 SGHTA, CDR2 FQGTGA.

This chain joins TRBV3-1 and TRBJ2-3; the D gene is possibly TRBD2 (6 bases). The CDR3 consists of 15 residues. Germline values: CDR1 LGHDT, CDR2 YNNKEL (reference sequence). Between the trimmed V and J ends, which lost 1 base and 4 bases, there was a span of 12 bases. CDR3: CASSQGGGNADTQYF. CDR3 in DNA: TGTGCCAGCAGCCAAGGGGGCGGGAATGCAGATACGCAGTATTTT.

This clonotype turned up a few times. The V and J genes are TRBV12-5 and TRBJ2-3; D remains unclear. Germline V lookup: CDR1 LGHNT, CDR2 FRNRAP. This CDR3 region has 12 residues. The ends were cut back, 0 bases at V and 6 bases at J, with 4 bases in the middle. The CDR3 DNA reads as TGTGCTAGTGGTTTGGTTGGGGATACGCAGTATTTT. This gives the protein CASGLVGDTQYF.